This T cell receptor (beta chain) appears in the sequencing data of a study of blood T cell repertoires in COVID-19. With V trimmed by 1 base and J by 4 bases, 9 bases remained unmatched. Germline CDR1 is SGHVS and CDR2 is FQNEAQ. CDR3 length equals 17 residues. Profiling relied on immunoSEQ multiplex PCR, and the TCRdb table lists in-frame clones only, not all of them. The data contain about 270,000 clones, around nine tenths of them seen just once; the ten biggest clones take up less than 15%. V is TRBV7-8 and J is TRBJ2-2, with 7 bases matching TRBD2. The sequence derives from a woman aged 70 to 79 with COVID-19, enrolled during active disease. Sequenced material: peripheral blood. CDR3 sequence (DNA): TGTGCCAGCAGCTTAGTTGGTGGCGGGGGATCCACCGGGGAGCTGTTTTTT. Translation: CASSLVGGGGSTGELFF.